The source of this TCR beta chain is a study of molecular identifiers for immune sequencing clone quantification. This clonotype was counted ten times or more. As CD8+CD4-CCR7+CD45RA+ cells, naive CD8 T cells were sorted. Trimming stripped 5 bases from V and 1 base from J, with 17 bases between. The CDR3 has 16 residues. Germline V lookup: CDR1 SEHNR, CDR2 FQNEAQ (reference sequence). TCRdb re-analysed the PCR reads in MiXCR, keeping a single row per CDR3 protein. The profile shows hundreds of thousands of distinct CDR3 sequences, around 25% of them singletons. The sequence was collected from a human donor in good health. Some libraries in this study had Jurkat cell RNA spiked in. The sequenced sample was naive CD8+ T cells from blood, with Jurkat cell RNA spiked in. As to subset: FACS-sorted CD8+CD4-CCR7+CD45RA+ naive T cells. The V and J genes are TRBV7-9 and TRBJ1-1; a weak D match, TRBD1 (5 bases). CDR3 loop: CASSPTLGQKNTEAFF. Here the CDR3 DNA reads TGTGCCAGCAGCCCCACCCTGGGGCAGAAGAACACTGAAGCTTTCTTT. Drawing the rest from reference TRBV7-9 and TRBJ1-1, the complete variable domain is DTGVSQNPRHKITKRGQNVTFRCDPISEHNRLYWYRQTLGQGPEFLTYFQNEAQLEKSRLLSDRFSAERPKGSFSTLEIQRTEQGDSAMYLCASSPTLGQKNTEAFFGQGTRLTVV.